Following are 16 T cell receptor beta chains from one sample sequenced in a study of T cell responses to AZD1222 COVID-19 vaccine. Sequencing was performed with immunoSEQ multiplex PCR; in TCRdb, only in-frame clones are kept and a portion is missing. This sample has about 96,000 clones; roughly 88% occur once, and the top ten carry around 3%. The sequencing here drew on peripheral blood, taken on day 0 of AZD1222 vaccination. All receptors derive from an adult in good health.

The J gene is TRBJ1-1, the V gene TRBV7-6, with D tentatively TRBD1 (6 bases). Per germline, CDR1 SGHVS and CDR2 FNYEAQ. The CDR3 is 13 amino acids. Trimming left V 3 bases short and J 5 bases short, with 10 bases between. The CDR3 DNA follows: TGTGCCAGCAGCTTTAGAGGGGGAACTGAAGCTTTCTTT. Translated: CASSFRGGTEAFF.

The rearrangement uses TRBV12-3 or TRBV12-4 and TRBJ1-5; the D is unclear. The CDR3 loop spans 11 amino acids. Trimming removed 3 bases from V and 3 bases from J, with 0 bases in between. DNA for the CDR3: TGTGCCAGCAGTTTCAATCAGCCCCAGCATTTT. Residues: CASSFNQPQHF.

The chain couples TRBV7-9 to TRBJ2-5; 7 bases line up with TRBD2. Germline CDR1 and CDR2: SEHNR and FQNEAQ (reference sequence). CDR3 length equals 16 residues. V was pared by 5 bases and J by 2 bases, with 11 bases of the junction left unmatched. CDR3 nucleotide sequence: TGTGCCAGCAGCCGCGGGAGTGGGCCCGGACAAGAGACCCAGTACTTC. This sequence encodes CASSRGSGPGQETQYF.

The chain has TRBV18 and TRBJ2-7; the match to TRBD1 covers 9 bases. Germline V gene data show CDR1 as KGHSH and CDR2 as LQKENI. There are 14 residues in the CDR3. J lost 2 bases, V lost 2 bases, and 1 base had no gene match. The CDR3 here is CASSPDRGAYEQYF. DNA for the CDR3: TGTGCCAGCTCACCAGACAGGGGGGCCTACGAGCAGTACTTC.

This chain uses TRBV7-3 with TRBJ1-1; TRBD1 is a possible D gene (5 bases). Germline lookup yields CDR1 SGHTA and CDR2 FQGTGA. The CDR3 loop spans 13 amino acids. The V end was cut by 0 bases, the J end by 6 bases, with 8 bases between. The CDR3: CASSLTGAAEAFF. CDR3 in DNA: TGTGCCAGCAGCTTAACAGGGGCTGCTGAAGCTTTCTTT.

This sequence joins TRBV7-3 and TRBJ1-2; the D is unclear. Looked up from germline, CDR1 is SGHTA and CDR2 is FQGTGA. CDR3 size: 15 residues. V dropped 1 base and J dropped 4 bases, with 13 bases sitting between them. The CDR3 DNA reads as TGTGCCAGCAGCTTAAGTGGGCAGACTTCCTATGGCTACACCTTC. This sequence encodes CASSLSGQTSYGYTF.

The J gene is TRBJ2-1, the V gene TRBV11-2, with a possible D match to TRBD1 (5 bases). Trimming shortened V by 3 bases and J by 0 bases, and 12 bases separated the two germline ends. The germline V gene has CDR1 SGHAT and CDR2 FQNNGV. CDR3 size: 16 residues. The CDR3 loop is CASSFQTVGSYNEQFF. The CDR3 DNA follows: TGTGCCAGCAGCTTTCAGACAGTCGGCTCCTACAATGAGCAGTTCTTC.

This chain's CDR3 is CASSLSSLGTGELFF. Written as DNA, the CDR3 is TGCGCCAGCAGCCTATCTAGCCTGGGGACCGGGGAGCTGTTTTTT. The chain employs TRBV5-1 and TRBJ2-2, with a possible D match to TRBD2 (5 bases). Germline lookup yields CDR1 SGHRS and CDR2 YFSETQ. The CDR3 runs 15 residues. The V and J ends lost 4 bases and 5 bases respectively, with 15 bases between them.

This sequence joins TRBV7-8 and TRBJ1-3, with a tentative D call TRBD1 (6 bases). The V end lost 2 bases, the J end lost 1 base, and 21 bases lay between the germline ends. Germline V lookup: CDR1 SGHVS, CDR2 FQNEAQ. This CDR3 is built from 19 residues. CDR3 in amino acids: CASSLIRLPQGISGNTIYF. As DNA, the CDR3 is TGTGCCAGCAGCTTAATAAGGTTACCACAGGGAATATCTGGAAACACCATATATTTT.

This sequence joins TRBV5-1 and TRBJ2-1; a weak D match, TRBD2 (6 bases). The CDR3 length is 15 residues. Germline V gives CDR1 SGHRS, CDR2 YFSETQ. V was shortened by 0 bases and J by 2 bases, with 9 bases between the two germline ends. The CDR3 DNA is TGCGCCAGCAGCTTGGTGGCGGGAACCTACAATGAGCAGTTCTTC. Translated, it gives CASSLVAGTYNEQFF.

This chain connects TRBV5-1 to TRBJ1-2; maybe TRBD1 (6 bases). The germline V gene has CDR1 SGHRS and CDR2 YFSETQ. The CDR3 is made up of 14 amino acids. The V end lost 1 base, the J end lost 8 bases, and 15 bases lay between the germline ends. This CDR3 reads CASSLYEQGWGYTF. The CDR3, as DNA: TGCGCCAGCAGCTTGTATGAACAGGGTTGGGGCTACACCTTC.

The rearrangement uses TRBV18 and TRBJ1-5; D is unresolved. The CDR3 contains 13 residues. Germline CDR1 and CDR2: KGHSH and LQKENI. Trimming took 5 bases from V and 3 from J, leaving 8 bases between them. The CDR3 reads CASSGGINQPQHF. CDR3 nucleotide sequence: TGTGCCAGCTCAGGTGGGATCAATCAGCCCCAGCATTTT.

This chain uses TRBV15 with TRBJ1-1, with 7 nucleotides matching TRBD1. The CDR3 has 15 residues. With 3 bases clipped from V and 0 bases from J, the junction kept 4 bases outside the gene matches. Germline V gives CDR1 LNHNV, CDR2 YYDKDF (reference sequence). In DNA, the CDR3 is TGTGCCACCAGCAGGTCGGGACAGATGAACACTGAAGCTTTCTTT. As protein: CATSRSGQMNTEAFF.

This chain connects TRBV12-3 or TRBV12-4 to TRBJ1-5, with unresolved D. V lost 4 bases, J lost 7 bases, and 11 bases lay in between. The CDR3 extends over 13 amino acids. The CDR3 region has the DNA TGTGCCAGCAGTTACCGACCTAGACAGCCCCAGCATTTT. It yields the protein CASSYRPRQPQHF.

V and J are TRBV9 and TRBJ1-1, with 11 positions matching TRBD1. Germline loops: CDR1 SGDLS, CDR2 YYNGEE. The CDR3 extends over 17 amino acids. V shed 2 bases and J 5 bases; nucleotides not matched to a gene: 11. CDR3 DNA: TGTGCCAGCAGCGTTGGGACAGGGGGAAGGTTTACGACTGAAGCTTTCTTT. This codes for CASSVGTGGRFTTEAFF.

The CDR3 sequence is CASSLYSSGVETQYF. CDR3 in DNA: TGTGCCAGCAGTTTATACTCATCGGGGGTGGAGACCCAGTACTTC. The V gene is TRBV28, the J gene TRBJ2-5, with a tentative D call TRBD2 (6 bases). The CDR3 spans 15 residues. Germline lookup yields CDR1 MDHEN and CDR2 SYDVKM. Trimming left V 1 base short and J 5 bases short, with 14 bases between.